The following is a TCR beta chain sequence with its context. Using immunoSEQ multiplex PCR, the repertoire was profiled, and TCRdb retains in-frame clones only, with some absent. The sample contains tens of thousands of clones, about 82% of which appear only once. The germline V gene encodes CDR1 SGHNT and CDR2 YENEEA. The trim removed 1 base at V and 1 base at J, leaving 15 bases unmatched. The CDR3 contains 19 residues. The sample is drawn from a study of a mutant IDH1 vaccine in newly diagnosed glioma. The time point is: baseline, week 1 (first vaccination visit). Treatment here: pre-vaccination baseline after standard-of-care therapy.

This receptor was obtained from a man younger than 35 with glioma. The sequencing used PBMCs, collected from a glioma patient treated with radiotherapy, temozolomide or both. This chain uses TRBV11-3 with TRBJ2-7; 8 nucleotides agree with TRBD2. In nucleotides, the CDR3 is TGTGCCAGCAGCTTAGGGCCGAAACTAAGCGGGAGTTCTTCCTACGAGCAGTACTTC. Residues: CASSLGPKLSGSSSYEQYF. Full variable domain (remainder filled in from reference TRBV11-3 and TRBJ2-7): EAGVVQSPRYKIIEKKQPVAFWCNPISGHNTLYWYLQNLGQGPELLIRYENEEAVDDSQLPKDRFSAERLKGVDSTLKIQPAELGDSAVYLCASSLGPKLSGSSSYEQYFGPGTRLTVT.